This T cell receptor (beta chain) is from a study of blood T cell repertoires in COVID-19. In the study overall: Sources were T cells, B-cell-depleted T cells, or PBMCs; the material itself was cDNA or gDNA.

Assay: immunoSEQ multiplex PCR; the TCRdb copy retains only in-frame clones and omits some. This table has 110,000 to 150,000 clones, around 80% appearing once. From germline, CDR1 is MNHEY and CDR2 SVGEGT. Trimming took 4 bases from V and 4 from J; bases not matched to a gene: 6. CDR3 length: 15 residues. The specimen was peripheral blood. This TCR came from a woman in her fifties or sixties with acute or convalescent COVID-19. V and J are TRBV6-2 or TRBV6-3 and TRBJ2-1; 8 bases match TRBD2. The DNA for the CDR3 is TGTGCCAGCAGTTTTAGCGGGGACCTTTACAATGAGCAGTTCTTC. The encoded protein is CASSFSGDLYNEQFF.